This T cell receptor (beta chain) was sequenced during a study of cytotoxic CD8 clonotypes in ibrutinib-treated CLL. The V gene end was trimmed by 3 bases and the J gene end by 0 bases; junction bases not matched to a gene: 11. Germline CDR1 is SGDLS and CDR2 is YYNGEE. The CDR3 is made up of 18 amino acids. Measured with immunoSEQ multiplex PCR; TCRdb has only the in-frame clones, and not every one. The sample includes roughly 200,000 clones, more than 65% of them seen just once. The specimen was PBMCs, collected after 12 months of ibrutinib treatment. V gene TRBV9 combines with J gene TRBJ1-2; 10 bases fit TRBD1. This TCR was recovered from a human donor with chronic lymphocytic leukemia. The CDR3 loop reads CASSAPLGQGVSNYGYTF. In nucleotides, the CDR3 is TGTGCCAGCAGCGCCCCCCTCGGACAGGGGGTTTCTAACTATGGCTACACCTTC.